The clone carrying this T cell receptor beta chain occurred a few times. Its cognate antigen is unknown. The sample comes from a study of T cell repertoires in cytomegalovirus infection. Across the study: CMV infection and matching HLA type were both indicated by public TCR beta signatures.

Study outcomes and limitations: There were HLA-C-restricted CMV-specific TCR beta clonotypes dominating the ex vivo response.

TCRdb fed the reads into MiXCR, producing one record per CDR3 protein. In the table there are some 560,000 distinct CDR3 sequences, almost 40% of which are singletons. CDR1 and CDR2 from the germline V gene are DFQATT and SNEGSKA (reference sequence). The CDR3 loop spans 10 amino acids. Trimming pared 6 bases from V and 8 bases from J, leaving 8 bases between. The chain joins TRBV20-1 to TRBJ2-1; maybe TRBD1 (6 bases). The TCR sequence derives from a human donor in good health (CMV status not recorded). Some clones in this sample may be carry-over from other donors' samples. This sample comprised cultured PBMCs, obtained from culture after CMV antigen stimulation. This CDR3 reads CSAPGDEQFF. DNA for the CDR3: TGCAGTGCCCCAGGGGATGAGCAGTTCTTC.